What follows are 10 T cell receptor beta chains derived from one specimen sequenced in a study of OX40 agonist ivuxolimab in advanced cancers. Produced via immunoSEQ multiplex PCR; TCRdb's table is partial and in-frame only. The sample yields around 26,000 clones, around nine tenths seen once. The sequencing here drew on CD4+ or CD8+ T cells sorted from blood, taken in a trial of the OX40 agonist ivuxolimab. The receptors were gathered from an adult with an advanced solid tumor such as melanoma, head and neck, liver or kidney cancer.

The table lists this clone with a few counts. The rearrangement joins TRBV19 to TRBJ1-1; D unclear. The V gene lost 0 bases and the J gene lost 0 bases, with 5 bases spanning the gap. Germline CDR1 and CDR2: LNHDA and SQIVND (reference sequence). The CDR3 runs to 14 residues. The CDR3 DNA reads TGTGCCAGTAGTATAGAGGGCGTGAACACTGAAGCTTTCTTT. It translates to CASSIEGVNTEAFF.

J is TRBJ2-2 and V is TRBV6-4, with 9 bases identical to TRBD1. V lost 3 bases to trimming and J lost 7 bases; unmatched junction nucleotides: 6. Germline CDR1 is MRHNA and CDR2 is SNTAGT. The CDR3 is 15 amino acids. The CDR3 protein is CASSDTGGESGELFF. The CDR3 nucleotides read TGTGCCAGCAGTGATACAGGGGGCGAGAGCGGGGAGCTGTTTTTT.

CDR3 sequence reads: CASTLNGGGYNQPQHF. In DNA, the CDR3 is TGTGCCAGCACCCTAAACGGCGGCGGCTACAATCAGCCCCAGCATTTT. V and J are TRBV7-2 and TRBJ1-5; D is unresolved. Trimming shortened V by 7 bases and J by 3 bases, and 19 bases separated the two germline ends. Germline assignment: CDR1 SGHTA and CDR2 FQGNSA. There are 16 residues in the CDR3. Variable domain in full (rest from reference TRBV7-2 and TRBJ1-5): GAGVSQSPSNKVTEKGKDVELRCDPISGHTALYWYRQSLGQGLEFLIYFQGNSAPDKSGLPSDRFSAERTGGSVSTLTIQRTQQEDSAVYLCASTLNGGGYNQPQHFGDGTRLSIL.

The chain combines TRBV19 with TRBJ1-1; maybe TRBD1 (6 bases). CDR3 length equals 14 residues. The V gene's germline CDR1 is LNHDA and CDR2 SQIVND (reference sequence). V dropped 7 bases and J dropped 0 bases, with 12 bases sitting between them. CDR3 coding DNA: TGTGCCAGTAACCAGGGACAACTGAACACTGAAGCTTTCTTT. Translated: CASNQGQLNTEAFF.

The chain combines TRBV29-1 with TRBJ2-7, with TRBD2 matching over 10 bases. CDR3 length: 16 residues. From germline, CDR1 is SQVTM and CDR2 ANQGSEA. With V trimmed by 6 bases and J by 0 bases, 11 bases remained unmatched. As DNA, the CDR3 is TGCAGCGTCGCCGGGACTAGCGAAAGAGCCTCCTACGAGCAGTACTTC. Translating gives CSVAGTSERASYEQYF.

This chain uses TRBV7-6 with TRBJ2-1; D possibly corresponds to TRBD2 (6 bases). The CDR3 is 15 residues long. V lost 5 bases to trimming and J lost 2 bases, with 13 bases between them. CDR1 is SGHVS, CDR2 FNYEAQ, per germline. CDR3 DNA sequence: TGTGCCAGCAGCCCCCAGCGGGTACCCTACAATGAGCAGTTCTTC. Its translation is CASSPQRVPYNEQFF. Using reference TRBV7-6 and TRBJ2-1 for the parts outside the CDR3, the full variable domain is GAGVSQSPRYKVTKRGQDVALRCDPISGHVSLYWYRQALGQGPEFLTYFNYEAQQDKSGLPNDRFSAERPEGSISTLTIQRTEQRDSAMYRCASSPQRVPYNEQFFGPGTRLTVL.

The chain recombines TRBV7-3 with TRBJ2-3; 12 bases line up with TRBD2. The germline V gene has CDR1 SGHTA and CDR2 FQGTGA. J was trimmed by 5 bases and V by 6 bases; bases with no gene match: 6. The CDR3 consists of 15 residues. The CDR3 coding sequence is TGTGCCAGCAGTCGGACTAGCGGGGCGGAAGATACGCAGTATTTT. It yields the protein CASSRTSGAEDTQYF.

The chain uses TRBV10-3 and TRBJ2-1, with 8 bases identical to TRBD2. Germline V gives CDR1 ENHRY, CDR2 SYGVKD. Trimming at V came to 10 bases and at J to 7 bases, leaving 9 bases not matched to a gene. The CDR3 runs to 13 residues. The CDR3 sequence is CATDSGAMNEQFF. The DNA of the CDR3 is TGTGCCACCGATAGCGGGGCCATGAATGAGCAGTTCTTC.

This chain uses TRBV9 with TRBJ2-5; possible D gene TRBD2, 5 bases. The CDR3 extends over 15 amino acids. From germline, CDR1 is SGDLS and CDR2 YYNGEE. V was pared by 2 bases and J by 4 bases, with 15 bases between. The CDR3 spells CASSVRNGIGETQYF. DNA of the CDR3: TGTGCCAGCAGCGTTAGAAACGGGATAGGAGAGACCCAGTACTTC.

CDR3: CASSWGPNTEAFF. The CDR3 DNA reads TGTGCCAGCAGTTGGGGACCCAACACTGAAGCTTTCTTT. The rearrangement joins TRBV27 to TRBJ1-1; tentatively, D is TRBD1 (5 bases). Trimming left V 4 bases short and J 2 bases short, with 8 bases between. The germline V gene encodes CDR1 MNHEY and CDR2 SMNVEV (reference sequence). The CDR3 covers 13 residues.